Following are 5 T cell receptor beta chains from one sample sequenced in a study of blood T cell repertoires in COVID-19. Data came from immunoSEQ multiplex PCR; TCRdb stores just in-frame clones and leaves some out. The sample lists roughly 410,000 clones, around 87% occurring once. The sequencing input was peripheral blood. The receptors were gathered from a woman in her fifties or sixties with COVID-19, enrolled during active disease.

Written as DNA, the CDR3 is TGTGCCAGCAGCTTGGAGGGGCAATCGGGAGAGACCCAGTACTTC. Translation gives CASSLEGQSGETQYF. The V gene is TRBV7-3, the J gene TRBJ2-5; tentatively, D is TRBD2 (6 bases). The CDR3 loop spans 15 amino acids. Trimming pared 3 bases from V and 4 bases from J, leaving 15 bases between. In germline, CDR1 is SGHTA, CDR2 FQGTGA.

This clone was observed a few times. The chain is built from TRBV12-5 and TRBJ2-3, with D perhaps TRBD1 (6 bases). Trimming removed 6 bases at V and 4 bases at J, with 17 bases between. The CDR3 runs to 15 residues. The germline gives CDR1 LGHNT, CDR2 FRNRAP. The CDR3 sequence: CASGHGQPMSDTQYF. The CDR3 region has the DNA TGTGCTAGTGGCCATGGACAGCCTATGTCAGATACGCAGTATTTT.

The chain combines TRBV5-5 with TRBJ1-5; D remains ambiguous. V was trimmed by 0 bases and J by 7 bases, leaving 14 bases between them. Per the germline V gene, CDR1 is SGHKS and CDR2 is YYEKEE (reference sequence). The CDR3 contains 15 residues. The CDR3 DNA sequence: TGTGCCAGCAGCTTGGTGGACGGACTTGGGCAGCCCCAGCATTTT. It codes for CASSLVDGLGQPQHF.

The CDR3: CASGGGGFGETQYF. CDR3 nucleotide sequence: TGTGCTAGCGGAGGCGGGGGATTTGGAGAGACCCAGTACTTC. V gene TRBV12-5 combines with J gene TRBJ2-5; 7 bases match TRBD2. The CDR3 is 14 residues long. The germline V gene encodes CDR1 LGHNT and CDR2 FRNRAP. J was trimmed by 4 bases and V by 9 bases; bases with no gene match: 11.

The gene calls are TRBV11-2 and TRBJ2-1; the D gene is possibly TRBD2 (6 bases). With 5 bases removed from V and 0 bases from J, the gap between germline ends came to 11 bases. Germline CDR1 and CDR2: SGHAT and FQNNGV. There are 15 residues in the CDR3. CDR3 sequence (DNA): TGTGCCAGCAGCCCTGAGACTAGCTCCTACAATGAGCAGTTCTTC. Its protein product is CASSPETSSYNEQFF.